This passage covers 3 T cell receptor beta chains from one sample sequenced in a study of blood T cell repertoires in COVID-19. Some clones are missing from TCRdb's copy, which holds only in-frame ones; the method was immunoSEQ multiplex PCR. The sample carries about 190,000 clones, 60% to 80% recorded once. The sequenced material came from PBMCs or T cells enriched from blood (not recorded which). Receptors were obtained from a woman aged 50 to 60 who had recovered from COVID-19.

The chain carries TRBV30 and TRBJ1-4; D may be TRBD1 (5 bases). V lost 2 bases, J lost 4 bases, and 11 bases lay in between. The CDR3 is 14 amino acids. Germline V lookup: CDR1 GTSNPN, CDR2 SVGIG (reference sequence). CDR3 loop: CAWSRGANNEKLFF. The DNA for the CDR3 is TGTGCCTGGAGTCGTGGGGCGAATAATGAAAAACTGTTTTTT.

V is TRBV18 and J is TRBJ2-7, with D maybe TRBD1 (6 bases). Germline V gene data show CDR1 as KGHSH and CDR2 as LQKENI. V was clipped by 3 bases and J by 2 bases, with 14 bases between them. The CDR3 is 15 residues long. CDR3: CASSPTRGTAYEQYF. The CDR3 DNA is TGTGCCAGCTCACCGACCAGGGGAACAGCCTACGAGCAGTACTTC.

The CDR3 DNA reads TGCGCCAGCAGCCAGGGGCGCCCCGACGCAACTAATGAAAAACTGTTTTTT. Protein: CASSQGRPDATNEKLFF. This chain connects TRBV4-1 to TRBJ1-4, with a tentative D call TRBD1 (5 bases). There are 17 residues in the CDR3. Trimming left V 3 bases short and J 0 bases short, with 14 bases between. The germline V gene has CDR1 MGHRA and CDR2 YSYEKL.